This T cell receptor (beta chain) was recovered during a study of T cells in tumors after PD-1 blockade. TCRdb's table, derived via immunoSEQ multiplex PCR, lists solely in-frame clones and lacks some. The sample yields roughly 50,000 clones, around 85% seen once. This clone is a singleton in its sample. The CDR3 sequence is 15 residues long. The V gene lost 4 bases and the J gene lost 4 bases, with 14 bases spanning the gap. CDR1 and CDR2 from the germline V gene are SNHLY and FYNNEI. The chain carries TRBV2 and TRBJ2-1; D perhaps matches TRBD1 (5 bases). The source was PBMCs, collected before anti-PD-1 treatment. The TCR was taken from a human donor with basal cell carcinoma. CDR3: CASSASLQEYNEQFF. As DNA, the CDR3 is TGTGCCAGCAGTGCCTCACTACAGGAATACAATGAGCAGTTCTTC.